Following are 5 T cell receptor beta chains from one sample sequenced in a study of blood T cell repertoires in COVID-19. Sequenced by immunoSEQ multiplex PCR; TCRdb stores in-frame clones only, minus some. The profile shows over 90,000 clones, just under 85% of them singletons. Sequencing was done on a sample of peripheral blood. Receptors were obtained from a middle-aged man with active or convalescent COVID-19.

This chain uses TRBV7-6 with TRBJ1-2, with D unclear. Trimming shortened V by 1 base and J by 12 bases, and 15 bases separated the two germline ends. Germline V CDR1 and CDR2: SGHVS, FNYEAQ. The CDR3 totals 13 residues. The CDR3 spells CASSLDEWRPHTF. DNA of the CDR3: TGTGCCAGCAGCTTAGATGAGTGGAGACCCCACACCTTC.

V gene TRBV28 combines with J gene TRBJ1-2; weak D call: TRBD1 (5 bases). The CDR3 consists of 13 residues. Germline V CDR1 and CDR2: MDHEN, SYDVKM. Trimming pared 2 bases from V and 8 bases from J, leaving 12 bases between. CDR3 region: CASSLLGGEGYTF. CDR3 sequence (DNA): TGTGCCAGCAGTTTACTCGGGGGGGAAGGCTACACCTTC.

About this clone: One end of the junction fails to match germline, which may point to a read error. The chain carries TRBV7-7 and TRBJ2-1; 10 bases match TRBD1. The CDR3 extends over 16 amino acids. Per the germline V gene, CDR1 is SSHAT and CDR2 is FNYEAQ (reference sequence). The CDR3 region has the DNA TGTGCTAGCAGCTTAGTAACCTCCGGGACAGGGGATGAGCAGTTCTTC. Encoded protein: CASSLVTSGTGDEQFF.

This clone was detected only once. This chain joins TRBV2 and TRBJ2-1; 7 nucleotides match TRBD1. J was trimmed by 3 bases and V by 6 bases; bases with no gene match: 5. CDR1 and CDR2 from the germline V gene are SNHLY and FYNNEI. The CDR3 has 14 residues. The CDR3 sequence is CASRPGTDYNEQFF. As DNA, the CDR3 is TGTGCCAGCAGACCCGGGACAGACTACAATGAGCAGTTCTTC. Full variable domain (remainder filled in from reference TRBV2 and TRBJ2-1): EPEVTQTPSHQVTQMGQEVILRCVPISNHLYFYWYRQILGQKVEFLVSFYNNEISEKSEIFDDQFSVERPDGSNFTLKIRSTKLEDSAMYFCASRPGTDYNEQFFGPGTRLTVL.

This clone was seen once. The rearrangement links TRBV7-3 to TRBJ1-4, with unresolved D. This CDR3 region has 14 residues. CDR1 is SGHTA, CDR2 FQGTGA, per germline. The V end lost 5 bases, the J end lost 6 bases, and 13 bases lay between the germline ends. The CDR3 DNA is TGTGCCAGCAGCCCCACCGGGAAACATGAAAAACTGTTTTTT. Residues: CASSPTGKHEKLFF. Combining the CDR3 with reference TRBV7-3 and TRBJ1-4 gives the whole variable domain GAGVSQTPSNKVTEKGKYVELRCDPISGHTALYWYRQSLGQGPEFLIYFQGTGAADDSGLPNDRFFAVRPEGSVSTLKIQRTERGDSAVYLCASSPTGKHEKLFFGSGTQLSVL.